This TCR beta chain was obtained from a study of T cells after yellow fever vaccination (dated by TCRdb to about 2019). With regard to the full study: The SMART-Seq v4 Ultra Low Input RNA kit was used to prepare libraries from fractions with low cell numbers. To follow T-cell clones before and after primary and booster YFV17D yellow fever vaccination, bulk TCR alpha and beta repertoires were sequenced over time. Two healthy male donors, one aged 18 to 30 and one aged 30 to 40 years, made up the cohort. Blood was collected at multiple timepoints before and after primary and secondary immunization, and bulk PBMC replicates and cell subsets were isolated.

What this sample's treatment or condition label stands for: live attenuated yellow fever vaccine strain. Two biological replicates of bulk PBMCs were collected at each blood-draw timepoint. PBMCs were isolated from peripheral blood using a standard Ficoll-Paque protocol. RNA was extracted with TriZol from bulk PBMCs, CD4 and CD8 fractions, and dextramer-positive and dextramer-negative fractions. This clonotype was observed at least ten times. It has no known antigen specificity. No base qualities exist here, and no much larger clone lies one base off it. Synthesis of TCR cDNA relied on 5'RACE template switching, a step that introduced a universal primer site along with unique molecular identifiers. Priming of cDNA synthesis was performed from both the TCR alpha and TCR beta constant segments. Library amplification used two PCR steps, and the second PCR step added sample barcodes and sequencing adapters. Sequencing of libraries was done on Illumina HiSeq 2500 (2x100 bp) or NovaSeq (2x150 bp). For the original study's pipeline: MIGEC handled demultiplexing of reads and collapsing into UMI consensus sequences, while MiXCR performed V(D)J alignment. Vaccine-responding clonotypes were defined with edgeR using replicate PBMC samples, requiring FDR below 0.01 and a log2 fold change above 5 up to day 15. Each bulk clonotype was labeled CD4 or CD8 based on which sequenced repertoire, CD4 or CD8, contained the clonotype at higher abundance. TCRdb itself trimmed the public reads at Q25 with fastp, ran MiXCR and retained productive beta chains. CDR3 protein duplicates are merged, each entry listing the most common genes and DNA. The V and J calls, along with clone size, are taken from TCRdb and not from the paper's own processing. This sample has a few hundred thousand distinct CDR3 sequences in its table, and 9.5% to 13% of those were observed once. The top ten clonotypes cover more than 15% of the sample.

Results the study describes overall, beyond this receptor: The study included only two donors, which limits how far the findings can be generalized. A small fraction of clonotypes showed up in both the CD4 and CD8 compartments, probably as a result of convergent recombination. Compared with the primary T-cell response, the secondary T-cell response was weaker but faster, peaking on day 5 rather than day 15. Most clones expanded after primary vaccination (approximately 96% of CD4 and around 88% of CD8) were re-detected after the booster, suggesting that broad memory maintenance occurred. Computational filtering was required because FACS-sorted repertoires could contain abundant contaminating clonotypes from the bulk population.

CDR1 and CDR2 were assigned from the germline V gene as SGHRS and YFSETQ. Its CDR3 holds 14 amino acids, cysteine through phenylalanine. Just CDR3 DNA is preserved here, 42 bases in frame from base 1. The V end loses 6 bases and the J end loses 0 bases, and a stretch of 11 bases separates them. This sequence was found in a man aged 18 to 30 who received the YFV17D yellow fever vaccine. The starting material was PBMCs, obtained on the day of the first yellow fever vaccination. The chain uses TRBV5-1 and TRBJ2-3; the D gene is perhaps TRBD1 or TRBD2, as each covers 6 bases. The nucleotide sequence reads TGCGCCAGCAAGAGGGGGGACAGCACAGATACGCAGTATTTT. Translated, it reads CASKRGDSTDTQYF.